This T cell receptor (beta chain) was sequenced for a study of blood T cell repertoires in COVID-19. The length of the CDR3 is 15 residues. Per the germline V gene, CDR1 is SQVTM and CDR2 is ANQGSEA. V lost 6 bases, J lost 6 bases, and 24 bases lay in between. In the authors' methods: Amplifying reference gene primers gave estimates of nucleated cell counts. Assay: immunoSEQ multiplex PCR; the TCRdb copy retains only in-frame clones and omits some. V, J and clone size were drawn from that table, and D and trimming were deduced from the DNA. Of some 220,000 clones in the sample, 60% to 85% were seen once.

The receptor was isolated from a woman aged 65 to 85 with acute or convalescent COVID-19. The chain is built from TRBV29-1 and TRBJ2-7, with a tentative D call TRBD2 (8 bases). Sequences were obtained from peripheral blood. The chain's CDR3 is CSVRKSTGSGSEQYF. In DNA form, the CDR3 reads TGCAGCGTCCGTAAATCGACAGGGAGCGGGAGCGAGCAGTACTTC.